These 22 T cell receptor beta chains were sequenced from one sample in a study of OX40 agonist ivuxolimab in advanced cancers. This table comes from immunoSEQ multiplex PCR, and its TCRdb copy is limited to in-frame clones, with some not included. The table has fewer than 100,000 clones, about 86% seen once. The sample consisted of CD4+ or CD8+ T cells sorted from blood, taken in a trial of the OX40 agonist ivuxolimab. These receptors came from an adult with an advanced solid tumor such as melanoma, head and neck, liver or kidney cancer.

This clone was seen a single time. The chain carries TRBV4-2 and TRBJ1-2; the match to TRBD1 covers 9 bases. CDR1 and CDR2 (germline): LGHNA, YNFKEQ. The CDR3 has 17 amino acids. Trimming cost V 1 base and J 6 bases; bases outside gene matches: 12. The CDR3: CASSQVRRDRVADGYTF. The CDR3 DNA reads as TGTGCCAGCAGCCAAGTTCGTAGGGACAGGGTTGCCGATGGCTACACCTTC.

CDR3 residues: CASSRNAGGRGQETQYF. CDR3 in DNA: TGTGCCAGCAGCCGAAACGCAGGGGGCAGAGGCCAAGAGACCCAGTACTTC. The rearrangement links TRBV28 to TRBJ2-5, with TRBD1 matching 8 bases. The germline V gene encodes CDR1 MDHEN and CDR2 SYDVKM. This CDR3 spans 17 amino acids. J was trimmed by 1 base and V by 6 bases; bases with no gene match: 13.

The chain uses TRBV19 and TRBJ2-1, with 9 bases lining up with TRBD2. This CDR3 region has 15 residues. Trimming cost V 3 bases and J 4 bases; bases outside gene matches: 4. Germline CDR1 LNHDA, CDR2 SQIVND (reference sequence). The CDR3 DNA sequence: TGTGCCAGTAGTATCGGTAGCGGGGGATACAATGAGCAGTTCTTC. Translating it yields CASSIGSGGYNEQFF.

The V call is TRBV5-1, the J call TRBJ2-3; possible D gene TRBD2, 5 bases. Germline values: CDR1 SGHRS, CDR2 YFSETQ. The CDR3 sequence is 14 residues long. V shed 5 bases and J shed 0 bases, with 10 bases lying between them. The CDR3 sequence is CASSSRTSTDTQYF. As DNA, the CDR3 is TGCGCCAGCAGTTCCAGGACTAGCACAGATACGCAGTATTTT. The variable domain in full, with the rest retrieved from reference TRBV5-1 and TRBJ2-3, is KAGVTQTPRYLIKTRGQQVTLSCSPISGHRSVSWYQQTPGQGLQFLFEYFSETQRNKGNFPGRFSGRQFSNSRSEMNVSTLELGDSALYLCASSSRTSTDTQYFGPGTRLTVL.

The chain uses TRBV5-1 and TRBJ2-3, with 9 bases identical to TRBD2. Germline V gene sequence: CDR1 SGHRS, CDR2 YFSETQ. V shed 2 bases, J shed 4 bases, and the junction held 17 bases outside the gene matches. The CDR3 has 19 amino acids. The CDR3 here is CASSLGPQERGAPSDTQYF. CDR3 in DNA: TGCGCCAGCAGCTTAGGGCCTCAGGAGCGGGGGGCCCCGTCAGATACGCAGTATTTT.

With regard to this clone: Other DNA sequences within the sample encode an identical CDR3. V is TRBV6-1 and J is TRBJ2-7; 9 nucleotides line up with TRBD1. Germline loops: CDR1 MNHNS, CDR2 SASEGT. Trimming removed 6 bases from V and 3 bases from J; junction bases left unmatched: 3. This CDR3 region has 13 residues. The CDR3 DNA reads TGTGCCAGCAGGGGGACAGGGTACTACGAGCAGTACTTC. It encodes CASRGTGYYEQYF.

This clone was found once. The J gene is TRBJ2-6, the V gene TRBV5-1, with D hard to call. Germline CDR1 reads SGHRS; CDR2 reads YFSETQ. The CDR3 extends over 16 amino acids. Trimming cost V 0 bases and J 0 bases, with 7 bases left between them. CDR3 amino acids: CASSLAPVSGANVLTF. The CDR3 nucleotides are TGCGCCAGCAGCTTGGCCCCGGTCTCTGGGGCCAACGTCCTGACTTTC.

The rearrangement joins TRBV7-9 to TRBJ1-3; D gene ambiguous. The CDR3 is made up of 15 amino acids. CDR1 is SEHNR and CDR2 is FQNEAQ in the germline V gene (reference sequence). V was clipped by 8 bases and J by 7 bases, with 21 bases between them. The CDR3 nucleotides read TGTGCCAGCGCTCCGCCGAGTACCTCTACGAACACCATATATTTT. It is translated as CASAPPSTSTNTIYF. Using reference TRBV7-9 and TRBJ1-3 for the parts outside the CDR3, the full variable domain is DTGVSQNPRHKITKRGQNVTFRCDPISEHNRLYWYRQTLGQGPEFLTYFQNEAQLEKSRLLSDRFSAERPKGSFSTLEIQRTEQGDSAMYLCASAPPSTSTNTIYFGEGSWLTVV.

This clone was detected only a few times. The chain recombines TRBV7-9 with TRBJ2-3; perhaps TRBD2 as D (5 bases). The CDR3 is 15 residues long. Germline V gene sequence: CDR1 SEHNR, CDR2 FQNEAQ (reference sequence). Trimming stripped 9 bases from V and 3 bases from J, with 19 bases between. DNA of the CDR3: TGTGCCAGTCTACAAGGACTCGGGCCGACAGATACGCAGTATTTT. Amino acids: CASLQGLGPTDTQYF.

The chain uses TRBV10-3 and TRBJ1-1, with a possible D match to TRBD1 (6 bases). The CDR3 runs to 11 residues. V lost 4 bases and J lost 7, with 7 bases in between. Germline lookup yields CDR1 ENHRY and CDR2 SYGVKD. CDR3 sequence reads: CAISAGDEAFF. The CDR3 DNA sequence: TGTGCCATCAGTGCAGGGGATGAAGCTTTCTTT.

The gene calls are TRBV28 and TRBJ1-1, with unresolved D. In germline, CDR1 is MDHEN, CDR2 SYDVKM. The CDR3 covers 14 residues. Trimming cost V 2 bases and J 6 bases, with 13 bases left between them. The CDR3 protein is CASSLRRKSAEAFF. The CDR3 DNA follows: TGTGCCAGCAGTTTACGGAGGAAGTCGGCTGAAGCTTTCTTT.

This chain connects TRBV7-6 to TRBJ1-1; possibly TRBD1 for D (5 bases). Germline-derived CDR1 and CDR2 are SGHVS and FNYEAQ. The CDR3 consists of 16 residues. V dropped 2 bases and J dropped 1 base, with 14 bases sitting between them. The CDR3 nucleotides are TGTGCCAGCAGCTTACACGGGGCCGGGTCGAACACTGAAGCTTTCTTT. Amino acid sequence: CASSLHGAGSNTEAFF.

This sequence joins TRBV6-5 and TRBJ1-6, with D perhaps matching TRBD1 (5 bases). The V and J ends lost 4 bases and 10 bases respectively, with 14 bases between them. The CDR3 loop spans 14 amino acids. The germline CDR1 and CDR2 sequences are MNHEY and SVGAGI. CDR3 nucleotide sequence: TGTGCCAGCAGTTCCAGGGACGCGTACTCACCCCTCCACTTT. It specifies CASSSRDAYSPLHF.

The chain links TRBV7-2 to TRBJ1-1; 7 bases align to TRBD1. Germline CDR1 and CDR2: SGHTA and FQGNSA. This CDR3 contains 14 residues. The V and J ends lost 5 bases and 6 bases, in that order; junction bases with no gene match: 9. The CDR3 sequence is CASSEWDRSAEAFF. The CDR3 bases are TGTGCCAGCAGCGAGTGGGACAGATCGGCTGAAGCTTTCTTT.

V and J are TRBV6-1 and TRBJ2-7; D not certain. Germline V gene lookup returns CDR1 MNHNS and CDR2 SASEGT. V gave up 7 bases and J gave up 1 base, with 14 bases separating them. This CDR3 has 14 amino acids. The CDR3 nucleotides read TGTGCCAGCACGAGGAGTTATCTATCCTACGAGCAGTACTTC. It specifies CASTRSYLSYEQYF.

This chain connects TRBV30 to TRBJ1-6, with D unclear. This CDR3 has 13 residues. The V gene's germline CDR1 is GTSNPN and CDR2 SVGIG (reference sequence). V lost 3 bases, J lost 0 bases, and 3 bases lay in between. The CDR3 DNA reads TGTGCCTGGAGGCCCTCCTATAATTCACCCCTCCACTTT. Translating gives CAWRPSYNSPLHF.

The J gene is TRBJ2-7, the V gene TRBV9; weak D call: TRBD1 (6 bases). The CDR3 has 14 amino acids. Deletions cut 4 bases from V and 6 bases from J, with 17 bases between. Germline V CDR1 and CDR2: SGDLS, YYNGEE. The CDR3 reads CASSPQTGRGEQYF. DNA of the CDR3: TGTGCCAGCAGCCCACAGACAGGTCGAGGCGAGCAGTACTTC.

This chain connects TRBV29-1 to TRBJ2-5; the D gene could be TRBD1 or TRBD2 (5 bases each). The CDR3 is 15 amino acids. V was trimmed by 4 bases and J by 2 bases, leaving 17 bases between them. Germline CDR1 is SQVTM and CDR2 is ANQGSEA. CDR3 loop: CSVVRVGTSQETQYF. The CDR3 DNA is TGCAGCGTTGTACGGGTTGGGACCTCTCAAGAGACCCAGTACTTC.

The chain has TRBV30 and TRBJ1-4; D remains unclear. This CDR3 is built from 14 residues. Trimming removed 2 bases at V and 3 bases at J, with 10 bases between. The germline V gene encodes CDR1 GTSNPN and CDR2 SVGIG (reference sequence). The CDR3 DNA follows: TGTGCCTGGAGTATAAATCTCGCTAATGAAAAACTGTTTTTT. Its translation: CAWSINLANEKLFF.

In DNA, the CDR3 is TGTGCCAGCAGCTCTAGGGGGTTCGCGGTCGATGGCTACACCTTC. The encoded protein is CASSSRGFAVDGYTF. The chain is built from TRBV7-9 and TRBJ1-2, with a possible D match to TRBD1 (6 bases). The ends were cut back, 4 bases at V and 6 bases at J, with 18 bases in the middle. There are 15 residues in the CDR3. Germline V CDR1 and CDR2: SEHNR, FQNEAQ (reference sequence). Drawing the rest from reference TRBV7-9 and TRBJ1-2, the complete variable domain is DTGVSQNPRHKITKRGQNVTFRCDPISEHNRLYWYRQTLGQGPEFLTYFQNEAQLEKSRLLSDRFSAERPKGSFSTLEIQRTEQGDSAMYLCASSSRGFAVDGYTFGSGTRLTVV.

In nucleotides, the CDR3 is TGTGCCAGCGTCCGGGACAGTGATCAGCCCCAGCATTTT. It encodes CASVRDSDQPQHF. The rearrangement uses TRBV2 and TRBJ1-5, with 7 nucleotides matching TRBD1. The V gene's germline CDR1 is SNHLY and CDR2 FYNNEI. The CDR3 is made up of 13 amino acids. The ends lost 8 bases at V and 5 bases at J; junction bases unmatched: 6.

In its sample, this clone was seen once. The genes are TRBV7-3 and TRBJ2-3; TRBD1 or TRBD2 may be the D gene (5 bases each). Trimming shortened V by 3 bases and J by 2 bases, and 12 bases separated the two germline ends. CDR1 is SGHTA, CDR2 FQGTGA, per germline. This CDR3 is 15 amino acids long. Here the CDR3 DNA reads TGTGCCAGCAGCTTGACCGGGGACCCCACAGATACGCAGTATTTT. The encoded protein is CASSLTGDPTDTQYF.